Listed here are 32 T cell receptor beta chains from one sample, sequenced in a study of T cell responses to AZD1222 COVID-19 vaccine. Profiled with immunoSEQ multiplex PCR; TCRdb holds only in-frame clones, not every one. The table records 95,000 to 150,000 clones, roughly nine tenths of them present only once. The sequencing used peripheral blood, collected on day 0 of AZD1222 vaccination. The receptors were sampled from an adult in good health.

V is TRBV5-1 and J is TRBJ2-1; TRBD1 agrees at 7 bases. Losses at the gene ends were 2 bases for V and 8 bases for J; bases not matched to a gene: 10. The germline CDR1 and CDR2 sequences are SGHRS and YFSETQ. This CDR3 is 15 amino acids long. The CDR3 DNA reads TGCGCCAGCAGCTTTGGGACAGAAGTTTCCCATGAGCAGTTCTTC. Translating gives CASSFGTEVSHEQFF. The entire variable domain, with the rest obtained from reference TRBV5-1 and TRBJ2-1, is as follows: KAGVTQTPRYLIKTRGQQVTLSCSPISGHRSVSWYQQTPGQGLQFLFEYFSETQRNKGNFPGRFSGRQFSNSRSEMNVSTLELGDSALYLCASSFGTEVSHEQFFGPGTRLTVL.

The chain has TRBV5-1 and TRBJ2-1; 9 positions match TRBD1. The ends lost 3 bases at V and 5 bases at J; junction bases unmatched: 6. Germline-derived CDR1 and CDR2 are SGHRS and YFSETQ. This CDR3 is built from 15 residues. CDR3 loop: CASSSQGAGDNEQFF. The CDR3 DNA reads TGCGCCAGCAGCTCACAGGGGGCCGGGGACAATGAGCAGTTCTTC.

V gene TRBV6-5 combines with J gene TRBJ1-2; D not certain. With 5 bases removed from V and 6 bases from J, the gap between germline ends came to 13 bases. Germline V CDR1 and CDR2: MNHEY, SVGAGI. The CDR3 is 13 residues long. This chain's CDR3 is CASSLTTVDGYTF. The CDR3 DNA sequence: TGTGCCAGCAGTCTTACTACAGTGGATGGCTACACCTTC.

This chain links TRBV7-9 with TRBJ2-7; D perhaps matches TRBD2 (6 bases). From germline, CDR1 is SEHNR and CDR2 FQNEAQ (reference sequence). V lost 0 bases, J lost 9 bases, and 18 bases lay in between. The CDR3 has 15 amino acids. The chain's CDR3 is CASSLAQLAGQVQYF. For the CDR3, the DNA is TGTGCCAGCAGCTTAGCGCAACTAGCCGGCCAAGTGCAGTACTTC.

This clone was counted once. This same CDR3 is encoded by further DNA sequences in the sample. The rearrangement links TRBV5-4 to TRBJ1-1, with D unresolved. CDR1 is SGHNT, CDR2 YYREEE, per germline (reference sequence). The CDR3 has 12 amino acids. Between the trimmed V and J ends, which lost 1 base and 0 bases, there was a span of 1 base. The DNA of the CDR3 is TGTGCCAGCAGCTTGTTGAACACTGAAGCTTTCTTT. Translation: CASSLLNTEAFF. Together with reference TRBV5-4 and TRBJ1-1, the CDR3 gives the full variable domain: ETGVTQSPTHLIKTRGQQVTLRCSSQSGHNTVSWYQQALGQGPQFIFQYYREEENGRGNFPPRFSGLQFPNYSSELNVNALELDDSALYLCASSLLNTEAFFGQGTRLTVV.

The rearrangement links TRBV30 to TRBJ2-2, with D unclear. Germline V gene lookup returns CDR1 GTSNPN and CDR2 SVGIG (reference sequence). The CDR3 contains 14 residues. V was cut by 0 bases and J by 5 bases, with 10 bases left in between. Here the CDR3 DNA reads TGTGCCTGGAGTGTTACCCTCGTTACCGGGGAGCTGTTTTTT. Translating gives CAWSVTLVTGELFF.

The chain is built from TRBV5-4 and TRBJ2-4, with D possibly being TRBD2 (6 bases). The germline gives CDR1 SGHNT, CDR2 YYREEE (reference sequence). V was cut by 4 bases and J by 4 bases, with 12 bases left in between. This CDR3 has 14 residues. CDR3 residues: CASSTDAGKNIQYF. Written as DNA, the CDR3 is TGTGCCAGCAGCACGGATGCGGGGAAAAACATTCAGTACTTC.

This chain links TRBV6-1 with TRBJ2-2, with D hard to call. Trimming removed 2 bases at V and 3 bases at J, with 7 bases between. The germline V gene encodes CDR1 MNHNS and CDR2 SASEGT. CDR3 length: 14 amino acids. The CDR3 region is CASSERADTGELFF. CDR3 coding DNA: TGTGCCAGCAGTGAACGGGCAGACACCGGGGAGCTGTTTTTT.

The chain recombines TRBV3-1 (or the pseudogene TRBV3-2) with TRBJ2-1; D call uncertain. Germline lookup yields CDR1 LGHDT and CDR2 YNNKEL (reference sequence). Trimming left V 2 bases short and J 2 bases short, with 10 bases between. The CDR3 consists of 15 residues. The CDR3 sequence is CASSQKTLTYNEQFF. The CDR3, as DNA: TGTGCCAGCAGCCAAAAGACTCTAACCTACAATGAGCAGTTCTTC.

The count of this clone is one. In nucleotides, the CDR3 is TGTGCCAGCAGCTTGATTCAGGGGGGGAACACCATATATTTT. Translation gives CASSLIQGGNTIYF. The J gene is TRBJ1-3, the V gene TRBV7-9, with TRBD1 matching over 7 bases. The V gene's germline CDR1 is SEHNR and CDR2 FQNEAQ (reference sequence). Losses at the gene ends were 3 bases for V and 7 bases for J; bases not matched to a gene: 6. The CDR3 runs 14 residues.

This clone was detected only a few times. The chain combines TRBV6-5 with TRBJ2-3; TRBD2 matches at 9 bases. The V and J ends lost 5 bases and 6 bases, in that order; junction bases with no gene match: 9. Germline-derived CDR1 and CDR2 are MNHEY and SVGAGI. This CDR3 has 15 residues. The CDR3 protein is CASSRASGEGDTQYF. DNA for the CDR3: TGTGCCAGCAGTCGGGCTAGCGGGGAGGGGGATACGCAGTATTTT.

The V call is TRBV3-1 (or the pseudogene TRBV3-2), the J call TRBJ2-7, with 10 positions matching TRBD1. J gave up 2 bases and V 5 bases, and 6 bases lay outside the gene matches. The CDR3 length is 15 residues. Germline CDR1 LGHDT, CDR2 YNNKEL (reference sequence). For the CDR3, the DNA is TGTGCCAGCAGCTTCCGGGACAGGGGCCCCTACGAGCAGTACTTC. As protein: CASSFRDRGPYEQYF.

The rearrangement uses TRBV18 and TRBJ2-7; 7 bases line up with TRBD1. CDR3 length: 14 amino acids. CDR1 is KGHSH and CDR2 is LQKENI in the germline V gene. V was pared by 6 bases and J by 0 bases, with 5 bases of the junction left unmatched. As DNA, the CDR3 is TGTGCCAGCTCCTTTGACAGGGACTCCTACGAGCAGTACTTC. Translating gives CASSFDRDSYEQYF.

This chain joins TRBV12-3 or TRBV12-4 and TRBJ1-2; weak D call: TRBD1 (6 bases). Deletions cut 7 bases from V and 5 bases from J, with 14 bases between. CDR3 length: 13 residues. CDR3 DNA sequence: TGTGCCAGCACCTCAGGGGCATGGTATGGCTACACCTTC. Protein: CASTSGAWYGYTF.

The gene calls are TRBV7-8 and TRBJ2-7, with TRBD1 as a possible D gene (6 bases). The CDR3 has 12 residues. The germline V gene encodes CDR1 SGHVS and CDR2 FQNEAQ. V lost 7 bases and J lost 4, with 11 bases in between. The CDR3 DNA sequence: TGTGCCAGCACCCGAACAGGGTACGAGCAGTACTTC. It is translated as CASTRTGYEQYF.

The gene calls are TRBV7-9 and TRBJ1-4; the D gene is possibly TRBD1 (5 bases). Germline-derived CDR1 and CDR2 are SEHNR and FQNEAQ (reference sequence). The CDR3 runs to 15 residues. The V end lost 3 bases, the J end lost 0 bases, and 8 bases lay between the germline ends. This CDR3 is CASSFDRTTNEKLFF. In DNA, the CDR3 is TGTGCCAGCAGCTTTGACAGAACAACTAATGAAAAACTGTTTTTT.

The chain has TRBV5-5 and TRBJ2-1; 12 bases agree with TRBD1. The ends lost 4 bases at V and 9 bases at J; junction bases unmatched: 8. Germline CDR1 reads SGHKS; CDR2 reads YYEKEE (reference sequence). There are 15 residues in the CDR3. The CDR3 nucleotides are TGTGCCAGCAGCGGGGGGACAGGGGGCTATAGTGAGCAGTTCTTC. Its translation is CASSGGTGGYSEQFF.

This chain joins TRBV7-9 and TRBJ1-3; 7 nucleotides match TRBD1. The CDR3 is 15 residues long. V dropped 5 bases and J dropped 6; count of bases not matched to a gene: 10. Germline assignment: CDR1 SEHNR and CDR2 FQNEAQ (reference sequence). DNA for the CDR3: TGTGCCAGCAGCCTTCGACAGGGTTTTGAAAACACCATATATTTT. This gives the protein CASSLRQGFENTIYF.

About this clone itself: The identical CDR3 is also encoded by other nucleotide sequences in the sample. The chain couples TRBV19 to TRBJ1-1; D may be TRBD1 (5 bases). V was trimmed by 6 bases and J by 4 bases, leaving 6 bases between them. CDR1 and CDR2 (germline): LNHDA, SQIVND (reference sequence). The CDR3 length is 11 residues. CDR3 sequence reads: CASRRGTEAFF. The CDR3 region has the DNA TGTGCCAGTAGAAGGGGCACTGAAGCTTTCTTT.

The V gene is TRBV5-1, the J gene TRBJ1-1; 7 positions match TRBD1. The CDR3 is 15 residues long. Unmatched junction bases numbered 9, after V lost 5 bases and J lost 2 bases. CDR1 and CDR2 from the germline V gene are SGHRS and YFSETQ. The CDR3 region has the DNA TGCGCCAGCAGGAGGACAGGAGGCGGAAACACTGAAGCTTTCTTT. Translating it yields CASRRTGGGNTEAFF.

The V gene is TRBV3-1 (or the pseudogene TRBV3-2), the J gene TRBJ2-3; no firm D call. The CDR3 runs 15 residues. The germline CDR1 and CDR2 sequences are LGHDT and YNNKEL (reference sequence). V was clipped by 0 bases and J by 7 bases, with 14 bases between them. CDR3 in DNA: TGTGCCAGCAGCCAAGATCTAGGTAGTTCGAATACGCAGTATTTT. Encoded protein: CASSQDLGSSNTQYF.

The CDR3 DNA reads as TGTGCCAGCAGCCCGGGACAGTCCTCCTACGAGCAGTACTTC. Its translation is CASSPGQSSYEQYF. The chain links TRBV2 to TRBJ2-7, with TRBD1 matching over 7 bases. This CDR3 region has 14 residues. The trim removed 6 bases at V and 0 bases at J, leaving 5 bases unmatched. Germline values: CDR1 SNHLY, CDR2 FYNNEI. Variable domain in full (rest from reference TRBV2 and TRBJ2-7): EPEVTQTPSHQVTQMGQEVILRCVPISNHLYFYWYRQILGQKVEFLVSFYNNEISEKSEIFDDQFSVERPDGSNFTLKIRSTKLEDSAMYFCASSPGQSSYEQYFGPGTRLTVT.

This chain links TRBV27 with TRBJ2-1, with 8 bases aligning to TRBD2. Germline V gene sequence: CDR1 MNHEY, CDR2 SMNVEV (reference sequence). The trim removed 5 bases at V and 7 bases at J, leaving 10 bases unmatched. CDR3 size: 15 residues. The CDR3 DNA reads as TGTGCCAGCAGTCCTACTAGCGGCGCTACTAATGAGCAGTTCTTC. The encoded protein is CASSPTSGATNEQFF.

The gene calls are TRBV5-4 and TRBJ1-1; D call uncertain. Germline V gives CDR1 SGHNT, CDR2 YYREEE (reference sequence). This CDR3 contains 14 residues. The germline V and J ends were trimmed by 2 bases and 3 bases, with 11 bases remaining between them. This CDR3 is CASSFLPPDTEAFF. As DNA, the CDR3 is TGTGCCAGCAGCTTCCTCCCTCCGGACACTGAAGCTTTCTTT.

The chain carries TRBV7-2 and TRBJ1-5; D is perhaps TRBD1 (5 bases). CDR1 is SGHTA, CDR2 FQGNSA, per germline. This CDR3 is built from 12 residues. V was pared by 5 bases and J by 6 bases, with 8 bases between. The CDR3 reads CASSLTGQPQHF. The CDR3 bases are TGTGCCAGCAGCCTAACAGGTCAGCCCCAGCATTTT.

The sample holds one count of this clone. DNA for the CDR3: TGTGCCAGCAGACACGGAGAGAACCCGGCCTACGAGCAGTACTTC. Protein sequence: CASRHGENPAYEQYF. The rearrangement joins TRBV6-5 to TRBJ2-7; no firm D call. Germline CDR1 MNHEY, CDR2 SVGAGI. This CDR3 contains 15 residues. V was cut by 6 bases and J by 2 bases, with 17 bases left in between.

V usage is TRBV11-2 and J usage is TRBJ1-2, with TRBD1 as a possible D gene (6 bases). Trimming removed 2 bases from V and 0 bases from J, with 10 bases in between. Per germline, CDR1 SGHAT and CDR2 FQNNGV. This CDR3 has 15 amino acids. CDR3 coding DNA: TGTGCCAGCAGCTTAACTCGGGGGCCTAACTATGGCTACACCTTC. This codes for CASSLTRGPNYGYTF. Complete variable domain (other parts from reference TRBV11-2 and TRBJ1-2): EAGVAQSPRYKIIEKRQSVAFWCNPISGHATLYWYQQILGQGPKLLIQFQNNGVVDDSQLPKDRFSAERLKGVDSTLKIQPAKLEDSAVYLCASSLTRGPNYGYTFGSGTRLTVV.

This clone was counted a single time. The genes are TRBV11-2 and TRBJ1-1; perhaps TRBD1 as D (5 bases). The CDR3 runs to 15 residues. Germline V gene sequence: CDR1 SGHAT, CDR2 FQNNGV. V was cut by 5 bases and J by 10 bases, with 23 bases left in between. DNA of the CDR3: TGTGCCAGCAGCAATTCAGGGTTCCCTTTGCGTGGAGCTTTCTTT. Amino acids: CASSNSGFPLRGAFF.

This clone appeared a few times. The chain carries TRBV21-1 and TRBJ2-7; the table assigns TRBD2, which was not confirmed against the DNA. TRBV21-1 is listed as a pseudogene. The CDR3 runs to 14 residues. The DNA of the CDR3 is TGTGCCAGCAGCAAAGCCCGTGAGGGCTACGAGCAGTACTTC. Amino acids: CASSKAREGYEQYF.

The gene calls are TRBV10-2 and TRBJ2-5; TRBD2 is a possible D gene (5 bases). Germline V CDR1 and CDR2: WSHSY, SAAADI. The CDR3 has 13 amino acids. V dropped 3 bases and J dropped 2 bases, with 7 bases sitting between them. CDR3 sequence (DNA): TGCGCCAGCAGTGACACGGGACAAGAGACCCAGTACTTC. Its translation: CASSDTGQETQYF.

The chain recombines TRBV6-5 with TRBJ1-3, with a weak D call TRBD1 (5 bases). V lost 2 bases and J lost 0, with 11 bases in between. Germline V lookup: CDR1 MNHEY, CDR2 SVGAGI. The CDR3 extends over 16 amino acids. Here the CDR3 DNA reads TGTGCCAGCAGTTACGGGGGGGGGAGCTCTGGAAACACCATATATTTT. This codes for CASSYGGGSSGNTIYF.

The CDR3 protein is CASSLSGRDGYTF. In DNA form, the CDR3 reads TGTGCCAGCAGTTTATCGGGAAGGGATGGCTACACCTTC. The chain joins TRBV28 to TRBJ1-2; D gene ambiguous. The CDR3 consists of 13 residues. In germline, CDR1 is MDHEN, CDR2 SYDVKM. Trimming shortened V by 1 base and J by 6 bases, and 9 bases separated the two germline ends.